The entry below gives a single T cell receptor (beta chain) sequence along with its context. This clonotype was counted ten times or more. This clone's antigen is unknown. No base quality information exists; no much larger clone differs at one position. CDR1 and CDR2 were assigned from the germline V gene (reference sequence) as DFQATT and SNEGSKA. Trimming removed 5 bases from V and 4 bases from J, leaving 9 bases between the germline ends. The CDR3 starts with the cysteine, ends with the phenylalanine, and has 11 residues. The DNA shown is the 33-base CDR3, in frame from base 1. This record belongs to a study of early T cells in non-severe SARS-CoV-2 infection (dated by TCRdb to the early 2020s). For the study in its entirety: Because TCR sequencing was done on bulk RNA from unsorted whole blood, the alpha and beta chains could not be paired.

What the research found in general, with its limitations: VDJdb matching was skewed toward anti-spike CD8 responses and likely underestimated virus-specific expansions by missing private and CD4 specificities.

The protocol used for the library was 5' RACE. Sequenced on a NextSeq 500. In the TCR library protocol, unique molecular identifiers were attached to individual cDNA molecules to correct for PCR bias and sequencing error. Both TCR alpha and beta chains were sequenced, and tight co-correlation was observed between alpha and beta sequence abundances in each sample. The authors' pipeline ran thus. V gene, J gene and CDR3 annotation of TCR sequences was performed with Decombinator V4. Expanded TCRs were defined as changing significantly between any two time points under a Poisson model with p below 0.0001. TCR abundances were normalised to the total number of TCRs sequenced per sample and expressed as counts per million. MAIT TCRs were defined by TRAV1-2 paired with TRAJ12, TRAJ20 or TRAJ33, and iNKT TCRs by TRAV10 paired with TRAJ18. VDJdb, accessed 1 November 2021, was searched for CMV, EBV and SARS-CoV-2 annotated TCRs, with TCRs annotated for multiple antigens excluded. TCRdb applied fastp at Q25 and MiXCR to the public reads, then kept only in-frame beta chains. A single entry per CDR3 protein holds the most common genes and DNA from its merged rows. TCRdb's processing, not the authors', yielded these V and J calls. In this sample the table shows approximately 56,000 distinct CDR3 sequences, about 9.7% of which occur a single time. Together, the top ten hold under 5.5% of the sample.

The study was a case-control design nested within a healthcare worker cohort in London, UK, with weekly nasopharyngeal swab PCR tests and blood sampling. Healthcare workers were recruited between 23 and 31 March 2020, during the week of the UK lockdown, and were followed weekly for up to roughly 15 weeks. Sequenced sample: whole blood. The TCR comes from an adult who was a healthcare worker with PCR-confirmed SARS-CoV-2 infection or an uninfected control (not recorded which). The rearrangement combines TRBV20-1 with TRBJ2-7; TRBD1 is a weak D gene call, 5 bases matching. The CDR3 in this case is CSAPSGYEQYF. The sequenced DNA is TGCAGTGCTCCTTCAGGGTACGAGCAGTACTTC.